Given below is one T cell receptor beta chain in context. Its antigen target is currently unknown. Base qualities were left out, and no much larger clone turns up one base away. The sample belongs to a study of T cells in localized non-small cell lung cancer (dated by TCRdb to the early 2020s). Some background on the complete study: Comparing tumors with uninvolved tumor-adjacent lungs, the study looked at the T cell repertoires of 236 patients with early-stage NSCLC. The cohort comprised 236 treatment-naïve NSCLC patients with resected, localized lung tumors. A mean age of 66.3 years was recorded for the NSCLC patients, of whom 129 were male and about 100 were female. The study at large found these results: Higher blood T cell density associated with longer overall survival, while higher adjacent-lung clonality associated with shorter survival. Because multi-region tumor sequencing was not performed, intratumor heterogeneity could not be ruled out. A median of 57 of the top 100 tumor clones turned up in the paired uninvolved adjacent lung, and 25 to 30 of those clones also ranked among the top 100 of that same adjacent lung. Because the study design was exploratory, TCR variables were selected using unadjusted p-values without false-discovery rate correction. Uninvolved tumor-adjacent lung showed the highest T cell clonality, higher than tumor, which suggests more focused antigenic responses in the adjacent lung.

TCR beta CDR3 regions were sequenced from DNA using the immunoSEQ Assay. The study's processing was this. To compute T cell density, TCR beta template counts were normalized to usable DNA, which was estimated by amplifying housekeeping genes. Richness was estimated using the preseqR package, with extrapolation to 400,000 templates for PBMC samples and to 120,000 templates for tissue samples. Clonality was calculated as one minus Pielou's evenness. To identify tissue-enriched TCRs, differential abundance testing was run on productive amino-acid clonotypes with a minimum total count of 5 and an alpha of 0.1. The Jaccard Index and the Morisita Overlap Index were used to measure repertoire overlap between compartments. GLIPH grouped TCR beta CDR3s together with public tetramer-defined viral CDR3s, and a viral motif had to include at least three viral sequences and also show V-gene enrichment. TCRdb took over this immuneACCESS table, retaining in-frame rearrangements with V and J assigned. Such tables are incomplete; in checked studies, under half of the missing clones stem from an unresolved V gene, and the remainder is unexplained. V and J calls and clone size are those listed in that table; D and trimming were worked out from the DNA. This sample comprises 35,000 to 40,000 clones, about 90% of them detected only once. Jointly, the top ten make up less than 3.5% of the sample.

At diagnosis, tumor, uninvolved tumor-adjacent lung and peripheral blood were collected and then preserved as a mix of FFPE and fresh-frozen material. Blood samples were analyzed as peripheral blood mononuclear cells for TCR repertoire profiling. Trimming costs V 2 bases and J 3 bases, and their ends lie 14 bases apart. The CDR3 covers 15 residues, taking in both the cysteine and the phenylalanine. Only the CDR3 DNA is retained, 45 bases long and in frame from the first base. CDR1 SNHLY and CDR2 FYNNEI were looked up in the germline V gene. This sequence was found in a woman aged 40-69 years with stage I lung adenocarcinoma. The V and J segments used are TRBV2 and TRBJ2-7; a confident D gene designation cannot be given. Sample: peripheral blood, taken before any cancer treatment. The DNA sequence is TGTGCCAGCAGTGAACCGAGGTTAGCCAACTACGAGCAGTACTTC. Its translation is CASSEPRLANYEQYF.